These 17 T cell receptor beta chains came from one sample sequenced in a study of T-cell reconstitution after alpha-beta-depleted transplantation in children. Construction of the TCRbeta library involved unique molecular identifiers. TCRdb re-called the PCR reads with MiXCR, one entry per CDR3 protein. The sample shows some 240,000 distinct CDR3 sequences, 12% of them seen only once. The material sequenced was PBMCs from the stem cell graft donor, taken from the stem cell graft. These receptors came from a human donor who donated a stem cell graft to a child with acute lymphoblastic leukemia.

This clonotype was observed at least ten times. V and J are TRBV12-3 or TRBV12-4 and TRBJ2-7; 8 nucleotides line up with TRBD1. The length of the CDR3 is 12 residues. V dropped 6 bases and J dropped 2; count of bases not matched to a gene: 0. CDR3 DNA sequence: TGTGCCAGCAGCAGGGGGCCCTACGAGCAGTACTTC. Its translation: CASSRGPYEQYF.

The chain joins TRBV19 to TRBJ1-6; D gene uncertain. The CDR3 spans 13 residues. Trimming pared 3 bases from V and 8 bases from J, leaving 8 bases between. Germline V lookup: CDR1 LNHDA, CDR2 SQIVND (reference sequence). In nucleotides, the CDR3 is TGTGCCAGTAGTATGAACAGCTATTCACCCCTCCACTTT. Its protein is CASSMNSYSPLHF.

At least ten counts were recorded for this clonotype. The chain is built from TRBV6-2 or TRBV6-3 and TRBJ1-2; 8 nucleotides match TRBD1. CDR3 length: 13 amino acids. Germline V gene data show CDR1 as MNHEY and CDR2 as SVGEGT. The V segment lost 5 bases and the J segment 5 bases; nucleotides outside the gene matches: 4. The CDR3 is CASSEDRAYGYTF. In DNA form, the CDR3 reads TGTGCCAGCAGTGAGGACAGGGCATATGGCTACACCTTC.

This clonotype was detected many times. This chain links TRBV25-1 with TRBJ2-2; TRBD2 is a possible D gene (6 bases). CDR3 length: 15 residues. The germline gives CDR1 MGHDK, CDR2 SYGVNS. Trimming took off 8 bases at V and 3 bases at J, with 16 bases between the two ends. The CDR3 coding sequence is TGTGCCAGCGGGAGCCGGGGGTCGGACACCGGGGAGCTGTTTTTT. It specifies CASGSRGSDTGELFF. Variable domain in full (rest from reference TRBV25-1 and TRBJ2-2): EADIYQTPRYLVIGTGKKITLECSQTMGHDKMYWYQQDPGMELHLIHYSYGVNSTEKGDLSSESTVSRIRTEHFPLTLESARPSHTSQYLCASGSRGSDTGELFFGEGSRLTVL.

V and J are TRBV19 and TRBJ2-7, with 10 bases fitting TRBD2. Germline CDR1 and CDR2: LNHDA and SQIVND (reference sequence). Germline trimming cut 6 bases from V and 5 bases from J; bases unmatched to any gene: 13. The length of the CDR3 is 16 residues. The CDR3 spells CASRGAGGLSAHEQYF. The CDR3 DNA sequence: TGTGCCAGTAGAGGAGCGGGGGGGCTCTCAGCGCACGAGCAGTACTTC. The entire variable domain, with the rest obtained from reference TRBV19 and TRBJ2-7, is as follows: DGGITQSPKYLFRKEGQNVTLSCEQNLNHDAMYWYRQDPGQGLRLIYYSQIVNDFQKGDIAEGYSVSREKKESFPLTVTSAQKNPTAFYLCASRGAGGLSAHEQYFGPGTRLTVT.

Ten or more counts support this clonotype. The V call is TRBV20-1, the J call TRBJ1-1; D not resolved. V was pared by 3 bases and J by 1 base, with 6 bases between. The CDR3 sequence is 12 residues long. Germline V gives CDR1 DFQATT, CDR2 SNEGSKA (reference sequence). This chain's CDR3 is CSASNPNTEAFF. DNA of the CDR3: TGCAGTGCTAGCAATCCGAACACTGAAGCTTTCTTT.

This clonotype was recorded at least ten times. This chain uses TRBV7-9 with TRBJ2-6, with a tentative D call TRBD2 (5 bases). Germline lookup yields CDR1 SEHNR and CDR2 FQNEAQ (reference sequence). This CDR3 contains 16 residues. V was cut by 7 bases and J by 0 bases, with 13 bases left in between. In DNA, the CDR3 is TGTGCCAGCACCCAGTCCGAGGGCTCTGGGGCCAACGTCCTGACTTTC. Its translation: CASTQSEGSGANVLTF.

This clonotype was seen many times. The chain is built from TRBV12-3 or TRBV12-4 and TRBJ1-2; TRBD1 agrees at 8 bases. The V segment lost 5 bases and the J segment 4 bases; nucleotides outside the gene matches: 9. This CDR3 contains 15 residues. CDR3 sequence reads: CASSPGTGMSYGYTF. CDR3 sequence (DNA): TGTGCCAGCAGTCCCGGGACAGGAATGAGCTATGGCTACACCTTC.

This clonotype was counted at least ten times. The rearrangement links TRBV3-1 to TRBJ2-1; 7 bases match TRBD2. The V and J ends lost 0 bases and 6 bases, in that order; junction bases with no gene match: 8. Germline-derived CDR1 and CDR2 are LGHDT and YNNKEL (reference sequence). CDR3 length equals 16 residues. The CDR3: CASSQDPLASFNEQFF. CDR3 DNA sequence: TGTGCCAGCAGCCAAGATCCACTAGCGAGTTTCAATGAGCAGTTCTTC.

The chain carries TRBV30 and TRBJ2-5, with TRBD1 matching over 7 bases. This CDR3 has 17 amino acids. Trimming at V came to 4 bases and at J to 0 bases, leaving 14 bases not matched to a gene. Germline V gene lookup returns CDR1 GTSNPN and CDR2 SVGIG (reference sequence). In DNA, the CDR3 is TGTGCCTGGAATCGCCCGGGGACAGCGTTGTACCAAGAGACCCAGTACTTC. Translated, it gives CAWNRPGTALYQETQYF.

The table lists this clonotype with many counts. The chain joins TRBV5-1 to TRBJ2-4; D uncertain. CDR1 is SGHRS and CDR2 is YFSETQ in the germline V gene. The length of the CDR3 is 15 residues. The ends were cut back, 4 bases at V and 3 bases at J, with 14 bases in the middle. DNA of the CDR3: TGCGCCAGCAGCGCCGGTACTCAGTTCAAAAACATTCAGTACTTC. Translating it yields CASSAGTQFKNIQYF.

This clonotype was seen a few times. CDR3 protein: CASSLGTLKYF. The CDR3 DNA reads TGTGCCAGCAGCCTTGGGACATTAAAATACTTC. The rearrangement links TRBV14 to TRBJ2-7; D might be TRBD1 (6 bases). The CDR3 length is 11 residues. The germline CDR1 and CDR2 sequences are SGHDN and FVKESK. The V end lost 4 bases, the J end lost 13 bases, and 14 bases lay between the germline ends. The variable domain in full, completed from reference TRBV14 and TRBJ2-7, reads EAGVTQFPSHSVIEKGQTVTLRCDPISGHDNLYWYRRVMGKEIKFLLHFVKESKQDESGMPNNRFLAERTGGTYSTLKVQPAELEDSGVYFCASSLGTLKYFGPGTRLTVT.

This clonotype was counted at least ten times. V usage is TRBV20-1 and J usage is TRBJ1-3; D is ambiguous. Germline loops: CDR1 DFQATT, CDR2 SNEGSKA (reference sequence). V shed 6 bases and J shed 2 bases, with 17 bases lying between them. The CDR3 runs 15 residues. DNA of the CDR3: TGCAGTGCCCGTGCCGAGGGATTTACTGGAAACACCATATATTTT. Protein sequence: CSARAEGFTGNTIYF.

V gene TRBV20-1 combines with J gene TRBJ1-5, with 12 bases fitting TRBD1. Germline CDR1 DFQATT, CDR2 SNEGSKA (reference sequence). V shed 4 bases and J 4 bases; nucleotides not matched to a gene: 5. The CDR3 totals 15 residues. Written as DNA, the CDR3 is TGCAGTGCTACCGGGACAGGGGGCTTGAATCAGCCCCAGCATTTT. Translation: CSATGTGGLNQPQHF.

This clonotype was observed at least ten times. This sequence joins TRBV13 and TRBJ2-1; TRBD2 matches at 7 bases. The CDR3 consists of 15 residues. Looked up from germline, CDR1 is PRHDT and CDR2 is FYEKMQ (reference sequence). J was trimmed by 8 bases and V by 2 bases; bases with no gene match: 9. Written as DNA, the CDR3 is TGTGCCAGCAGCTTACGGGGGAGGGCGGATCATGAGCAGTTCTTC. Residues: CASSLRGRADHEQFF.

In its sample, this clonotype was seen many times. The V and J genes are TRBV14 and TRBJ2-1; 7 bases map to TRBD2. The trim removed 0 bases at V and 9 bases at J, leaving 2 bases unmatched. CDR3 size: 13 residues. The V gene's germline CDR1 is SGHDN and CDR2 FVKESK. CDR3 DNA sequence: TGTGCCAGCAGCCAAGACAGGGAGGGTGAGCAGTTCTTC. It codes for CASSQDREGEQFF.

This clonotype has ten or more counts. The rearrangement links TRBV6-1 to TRBJ2-2; TRBD1 matches 9 bases. Germline CDR1 MNHNS, CDR2 SASEGT. V dropped 5 bases and J dropped 4; count of bases not matched to a gene: 11. This CDR3 contains 17 residues. This CDR3 reads CASSQGQGRTRTGELFF. CDR3 DNA: TGTGCCAGCAGTCAAGGACAGGGGAGGACGCGCACCGGGGAGCTGTTTTTT.